The rows below give T cell receptor beta chains drawn from one sample of a study of blood T cell repertoires in COVID-19. Here immunoSEQ multiplex PCR was the method, and the copy in TCRdb shows in-frame clones only, minus some. The sample contains more than 200,000 clones, 70% to 90% of which appear only once. The sample consisted of peripheral blood. The receptors here all came from a man aged 35 to 55 with acute or convalescent COVID-19. Both conserved end residues are part of each CDR3. A row's size may be missing; if present it is once, few, many or a size class.

J gene: TRBJ2-1
V gene: TRBV24-1
clone size: few
CDR3 protein: CATTDGTGGNEQFF

J gene: TRBJ1-5
V gene: TRBV3-1/TRBV3-2
clone size: few
CDR3 protein: CASSQEGRQNQPQHF

J gene: TRBJ2-1
V gene: TRBV13
clone size: NA
CDR3 protein: CASSHRDPYNEQFF

J gene: TRBJ2-1
V gene: TRBV27
clone size: NA
CDR3 protein: CASSSPGGSAYNEQFF

J gene: TRBJ2-5
V gene: TRBV2
clone size: NA
CDR3 protein: CASRVGGIRETQYF

J gene: TRBJ1-2
V gene: TRBV19
clone size: NA
CDR3 protein: CASSIWAGKANYGYTF

J gene: TRBJ2-1
V gene: TRBV4-1
clone size: NA
CDR3 protein: CASSQEGVSGRASYNEQFF

J gene: TRBJ2-3
V gene: TRBV19
clone size: NA
CDR3 protein: CASSSVGAPTDTQYF

J gene: TRBJ2-3
V gene: TRBV7-3
clone size: NA
CDR3 protein: CASSLARTGRTDTQYF

J gene: TRBJ1-2
V gene: TRBV11-2
clone size: NA
CDR3 protein: CASRGQGPNYGYTF

J gene: TRBJ2-2
V gene: TRBV24-1
clone size: NA
CDR3 protein: CATSDPGHHTGELFF

J gene: TRBJ2-7
V gene: TRBV11-2
clone size: NA
CDR3 protein: CASHRAPYEQYF

J gene: TRBJ1-5
V gene: TRBV4-2
clone size: NA
CDR3 protein: CASTPTLYSNQPQHF

J gene: TRBJ2-1
V gene: TRBV5-1
clone size: NA
CDR3 protein: CASSYGIDEQFF

J gene: TRBJ2-1
V gene: TRBV28
clone size: NA
CDR3 protein: CASSLAGVFGEQFF

J gene: TRBJ1-3
V gene: TRBV27
clone size: NA
CDR3 protein: CATQGPGNTIYF

J gene: TRBJ2-2
V gene: TRBV9
clone size: NA
CDR3 protein: CASSPPGQGKGGELFF

J gene: TRBJ2-7
V gene: TRBV19
clone size: NA
CDR3 protein: CASSIRLAGESYEQYF

J gene: TRBJ2-7
V gene: TRBV14
clone size: NA
CDR3 protein: CASSQDLGQGSYEQYF

J gene: TRBJ2-3
V gene: TRBV4-1
clone size: NA
CDR3 protein: CASSQDGQGERNTQYF

J gene: TRBJ1-4
V gene: TRBV6-6
clone size: NA
CDR3 protein: CASATGGSNEKLFF

J gene: TRBJ1-5
V gene: TRBV7-8
clone size: NA
CDR3 protein: CASSRGRRFNQPQHF

J gene: TRBJ1-1
V gene: TRBV6-5
clone size: NA
CDR3 protein: CASSNSLSNTEAFF

J gene: TRBJ1-1
V gene: TRBV12-3/TRBV12-4
clone size: NA
CDR3 protein: CASSPGGTEAFF

J gene: TRBJ2-7
V gene: TRBV27
clone size: few
CDR3 protein: CASSRLFEASGSLKEQYF

J gene: TRBJ1-2
V gene: TRBV25-1
clone size: NA
CDR3 protein: CASSDPGGGGYTF

J gene: TRBJ2-3
V gene: TRBV27
clone size: NA
CDR3 protein: CASSFLGDTQYF

J gene: TRBJ1-1
V gene: TRBV30
clone size: NA
CDR3 protein: CAWSVPPGGILPWNTEAFF

J gene: TRBJ2-7
V gene: TRBV28
clone size: NA
CDR3 protein: CASSLTLKLAGGPSYEQYF

J gene: TRBJ2-7
V gene: TRBV29-1
clone size: NA
CDR3 protein: CSVEGGYSYEQYF

J gene: TRBJ1-2
V gene: TRBV2
clone size: NA
CDR3 protein: CASRDPGDGYTF

J gene: TRBJ1-2
V gene: TRBV18
clone size: once
CDR3 protein: CASSPSGGEGTYGYTF

J gene: TRBJ2-3
V gene: TRBV5-1
clone size: NA
CDR3 protein: CASSSGTSGGATDTQYF

J gene: TRBJ2-3
V gene: TRBV19
clone size: NA
CDR3 protein: CASSTYRGRTDTQYF

J gene: TRBJ1-1
V gene: TRBV3-1/TRBV3-2
clone size: NA
CDR3 protein: CASSQVSGSLGAFF

J gene: TRBJ2-7
V gene: TRBV27
clone size: NA
CDR3 protein: CASSPLAGAGYEQYF

J gene: TRBJ2-4
V gene: TRBV19
clone size: NA
CDR3 protein: CASSIAPGTSGSPLAKNIQYF

J gene: TRBJ1-4
V gene: TRBV9
clone size: NA
CDR3 protein: CASSPGGAYWNEKLFF

J gene: TRBJ2-1
V gene: TRBV9
clone size: NA
CDR3 protein: CASSVSSGTHNEQFF

J gene: TRBJ1-5
V gene: TRBV19
clone size: NA
CDR3 protein: CASKGGAQPQHF

J gene: TRBJ2-1
V gene: TRBV7-9
clone size: NA
CDR3 protein: CASSLPTGTGYYNEQFF

J gene: TRBJ2-7
V gene: TRBV7-9
clone size: once
CDR3 protein: CASSLPTGTYEQYF

J gene: TRBJ2-7
V gene: TRBV9
clone size: once
CDR3 protein: CASSVAGGSEQYF

J gene: TRBJ1-4
V gene: TRBV6-5
clone size: NA
CDR3 protein: CASSYRTDLEKLFF

J gene: TRBJ2-4
V gene: TRBV7-2
clone size: NA
CDR3 protein: CASSSGLALKRNIQYF

J gene: TRBJ2-2
V gene: TRBV9
clone size: NA
CDR3 protein: CASSVDWSGRGGELFF

J gene: TRBJ1-3
V gene: TRBV3-1/TRBV3-2
clone size: NA
CDR3 protein: CAPFGDSPGNTIYF

J gene: TRBJ2-7
V gene: TRBV10-3
clone size: NA
CDR3 protein: CAISESNRGFYEQYF

J gene: TRBJ1-2
V gene: TRBV3-1/TRBV3-2
clone size: NA
CDR3 protein: CASSRQGYYGYTF

J gene: TRBJ1-6
V gene: TRBV3-1/TRBV3-2
clone size: NA
CDR3 protein: CASSQGQAINRNSPLHF

J gene: TRBJ2-7
V gene: TRBV5-4
clone size: NA
CDR3 protein: CASSSDRDSGYEQYF